The rows below give T cell receptor beta chains drawn from one sample of a study of Ad26.COV2.S vaccination and SARS-CoV-2 variants. TCRdb keeps only in-frame clones here, not all; method: immunoSEQ multiplex PCR. The data show roughly 510,000 clones, 87% seen once. This specimen was peripheral blood, taken in a trial of Ad26.COV2.S vaccine versus placebo. The origin of the receptors is a person aged 18-60 years who received the Ad26.COV2.S COVID-19 vaccine or a placebo. Each CDR3 is given with its conserved first and last residue. The D gene is left open where the match is weak. The listing skips clone size in some rows; elsewhere it reads once, few, many or a size class.

TRBJ1-4,TRBV30,TRBD1,NA,14,TGTGCCTGGAGTTTGCGACAGGGGAGTGAAAAACTGTTTTTT,CAWSLRQGSEKLFF
TRBJ2-1,TRBV7-2,TRBD2,NA,15,TGTGCCAGCAGCTTTGGACTAGCGGATAACAATGAGCAGTTCTTC,CASSFGLADNNEQFF
TRBJ2-4,TRBV3-1/TRBV3-2,TRBD2,NA,15,TGTGCCAGCAGCCAAACAGCGGGAGGAGGTCACATTCAGTACTTC,CASSQTAGGGHIQYF
TRBJ2-7,TRBV6-6,NA,NA,13,TGTGCCAGCAGGCTGCCCAGGGGAAGCGAGCAGTACTTC,CASRLPRGSEQYF
TRBJ2-5,TRBV19,NA,NA,13,TGTGCCAGTAGTATAACAGGGCAGGAGACCCAGTACTTC,CASSITGQETQYF
TRBJ2-4,TRBV7-2,TRBD2,NA,14,TGTGCCAGCAGCCTCACTAGCGGGAGGAACATTCAGTACTTC,CASSLTSGRNIQYF
TRBJ2-3,TRBV5-1,NA,NA,12,TGCGCCAGCAGTCGGGGGACAGATACGCAGTATTTT,CASSRGTDTQYF
TRBJ1-5,TRBV7-6,NA,few,13,TGTGCCAGCAGCTTAAGGAGAGGTCAGCCCCAGCATTTT,CASSLRRGQPQHF
TRBJ2-3,TRBV5-1,NA,NA,14,TGCGCCAGCCGCGCTGGAGGTAGCACAGATACGCAGTATTTT,CASRAGGSTDTQYF
TRBJ1-1,TRBV4-1,NA,NA,15,TGCGCCAGCAGCCAAAACGGACAGCGGAACACTGAAGCTTTCTTT,CASSQNGQRNTEAFF
TRBJ2-1,TRBV27,NA,NA,14,TGTGCCAGCACCAACGGGGGCCTCGAAAGGGTGCAGTTCTTC,CASTNGGLERVQFF
TRBJ2-6,TRBV7-2,TRBD2,NA,16,TGTGCCAGCAGCCCTTCGGGAGGTTCTGGGGCCAACGTCCTGACTTTC,CASSPSGGSGANVLTF
TRBJ1-6,TRBV30,TRBD1,NA,15,TGTGCCTGGAGTGCGGGCCAGGGGGGGAATTCACCCCTCCACTTT,CAWSAGQGGNSPLHF
TRBJ2-1,TRBV6-5,NA,NA,15,TGTGCCAGCAGTTACGTGGCCGTCGGGGACTATGAGCAGTTCTTC,CASSYVAVGDYEQFF
TRBJ2-3,TRBV11-2,NA,NA,15,TGTGCCAGCAGCTTAGACGGGACCCGCACAGATACGCAGTATTTT,CASSLDGTRTDTQYF
TRBJ1-4,TRBV23-1,TRBD1,NA,15,TGCGCCAGCATAAAGGGAAGGGACAGGGGGAGGAAACTGTTTTTT,CASIKGRDRGRKLFF
TRBJ2-7,TRBV6-6,NA,NA,13,TGTGCCAGCAGTCCCGGGTTTTCCTACGAGCAGTACTTC,CASSPGFSYEQYF
TRBJ2-7,TRBV19,TRBD1,NA,14,TGTGCCAGTAGTAGGACAGGGGAGGCCTACGAGCAGTACTTC,CASSRTGEAYEQYF
TRBJ2-2,TRBV14,TRBD2,NA,15,TGTGCCAGCAGCCGCCGGGCGGGGGGCGGCGGGGAGCTGTTTTTT,CASSRRAGGGGELFF
TRBJ1-2,TRBV6-1,NA,NA,13,TGTGCCAGCAGTGAAGCGGATGGGGTGGGCTACACCTTC,CASSEADGVGYTF
TRBJ2-5,TRBV7-6,TRBD2,NA,16,TGTGCCAGCAGCTTAGTTGCGGGAGAGTCCCAAGAGACCCAGTACTTC,CASSLVAGESQETQYF
TRBJ1-1,TRBV2,NA,NA,14,TGTGCCAGCAGTGAATACGGGGCTGACACTGAAGCTTTCTTT,CASSEYGADTEAFF
TRBJ1-1,TRBV30,NA,NA,11,TGTGCCTGGCCGTTTGAAGCTGAAGCTTTCTTT,CAWPFEAEAFF
TRBJ2-6,TRBV5-4,NA,NA,18,TGTGCCAGCAGCCCCCCCCAGTCCGGGAGAAGTGGGGCCAACGTCCTGACTTTC,CASSPPQSGRSGANVLTF
TRBJ2-2,TRBV5-1,TRBD2,NA,15,TGCGCCAGCAGGGGGACTAGCGGCCCTACCGGGGAGCTGTTTTTT,CASRGTSGPTGELFF
TRBJ1-2,TRBV7-2,TRBD1,NA,16,TGTGCCAGCAGCCCGCCGGACAGGGGGCGCAACTATGGCTACACCTTC,CASSPPDRGRNYGYTF
TRBJ1-5,TRBV6-5,NA,NA,12,TGTGCCACCGGGTGGAGAAATCAGCCCCAGCATTTT,CATGWRNQPQHF
TRBJ2-3,TRBV7-9,TRBD2,few,17,TGTGCCAGCAGCCGCACCATCCCGGGACTAGCGGGAGATACGCAGTATTTT,CASSRTIPGLAGDTQYF
TRBJ2-3,TRBV6-6,TRBD1,NA,14,TGTGCCAGCAGTCCGGGACAGAGCACAGATACGCAGTATTTT,CASSPGQSTDTQYF
TRBJ2-7,TRBV7-6,NA,NA,15,TGTGCCAGCAGCTCACCCGGGACCACAAAGGACGAGCAGTACTTC,CASSSPGTTKDEQYF
TRBJ2-1,TRBV7-2,TRBD1,NA,15,TGTGCCAGCAGCTTACAGGGGGCGGGGTACAATGAGCAGTTCTTC,CASSLQGAGYNEQFF
TRBJ2-1,TRBV24-1,NA,NA,15,TGTGCCACCAGTGAGGGTCAGGTCTCCTACAATGAGCAGTTCTTC,CATSEGQVSYNEQFF
TRBJ1-1,TRBV28,NA,NA,15,TGTGCCAGCAGTTTTACCCGTACAGGGCTAACTGAAGCTTTCTTT,CASSFTRTGLTEAFF